This T cell receptor (beta chain) was identified in a study of human thymus T cells. Serving as donors were healthy Finnish infants, each of whom was having open corrective surgery for congenital heart defects. All available leukocytes, rather than a set cell count, yielded the blood DNA. The table came from immunoSEQ multiplex PCR; TCRdb's copy has only in-frame clones and leaves some out. Of tens of thousands of clones detected, 90% to 95% appear once; the ten largest clones hold more than 0.1%. Trimming left V 11 bases short and J 2 bases short, with 14 bases between. CDR3 length: 13 residues. Germline-derived CDR1 and CDR2 are ENHRY and SYGVKD.

Sequencing input: blood. This sequence originates from a boy in the first two years of life with a congenital heart defect but otherwise immunologically healthy. V gene TRBV10-3 combines with J gene TRBJ2-3; perhaps TRBD2 as D (6 bases). The DNA for the CDR3 is TGTGCCTCACGGGACTCATCCACAGATACGCAGTATTTT. Translating it yields CASRDSSTDTQYF.